The sequence of this TCR beta chain was determined in a study of shared clonotypes between healthy human individuals. Broader study findings: The naive CD4 repertoires of four donors were compared, and roughly 5% of clonotypes were shared. Sequencing depth was a factor that was expected to affect clonotype sharing among donors.

The V and J ends lost 3 bases and 12 bases respectively, with 9 bases between them. The CDR3 has 11 amino acids. Germline loops: CDR1 SGHVS, CDR2 FQNEAQ. As for this clone: Its target is not known.

Assay used: immunoSEQ multiplex PCR; TCRdb lists only in-frame clones, some missing. The sample lists some 2,000,000 clones, 85% to 95% occurring once. Positive CCR7 selection of CD45RO-negative cells yielded the naive CD8 cells, and terminally differentiated effector memory CD45RA+ cells were excluded. The donors, all of them Caucasian adults, lived in Nashville, Tennessee. This chain links TRBV7-8 with TRBJ2-1; D is perhaps TRBD2 (5 bases). Sequencing was carried out using naive CD8+ T cells sorted from blood. This receptor was identified in a man younger than 30 in good health. The CDR3 nucleotides are TGTGCCAGCAGCTTTGACGAGGGGCAGTTCTTC. Its protein is CASSFDEGQFF. Full variable domain (missing parts from reference TRBV7-8 and TRBJ2-1): GAGVSQSPRYKVAKRGQDVALRCDPISGHVSLFWYQQALGQGPEFLTYFQNEAQLDKSGLPSDRFFAERPEGSVSTLKIQRTQQEDSAVYLCASSFDEGQFFGPGTRLTVL.